The rows below give T cell receptor beta chains drawn from one sample of a study of OX40 agonist ivuxolimab in advanced cancers. Repertoires were generated with immunoSEQ multiplex PCR, while TCRdb's copy carries only in-frame clones and drops some. Of 55,000 to 75,000 clones listed, around 86% are singletons. The starting material was CD4+ or CD8+ T cells sorted from blood, obtained in a trial of the OX40 agonist ivuxolimab. These receptors all come from an adult with an advanced solid tumor such as melanoma, head and neck, liver or kidney cancer. CDR3s include the opening cysteine and the closing phenylalanine or tryptophan. Not all rows give a size; the values are once, few, many and, for expanded clones, a class.

v_gene,abundance,CDR3aa
TRBV19,NA,CASRATGKSAYEQYF
TRBV19,NA,CASSILTNSETQYF
TRBV28,NA,CASSEGLAGGPTYEQYF
TRBV19,NA,CASSGGQGIQPQHF
TRBV10-3,once,CAISETGRETEAFF
TRBV11-3,NA,CASSLVGLETEAFF
TRBV10-1,NA,CASSELAGGDEQFF
TRBV28,few,CASSQFRSSGRDNEQFF
TRBV6-1,NA,CASSGTPITVNSNQPQHF
TRBV9,NA,CASSLGGSTDTQYF
TRBV19,few,CASSINPHQPQHF
TRBV11-3,NA,CASSLSAGTVSGNTIYF
TRBV7-6,few,CASSSTSNTEAFF